The next 21 T cell receptor beta chains were all read from a single sample in a study of early T cells in non-severe SARS-CoV-2 infection. TCRdb reanalysed the 5' RACE reads using MiXCR and keeps one entry per CDR3 protein. The data contain more than 65,000 distinct CDR3 sequences, about 13% of them singletons. What was sequenced was whole blood. The receptors derive from an adult who was a healthcare worker with PCR-confirmed SARS-CoV-2 infection or an uninfected control (not recorded which).

This clonotype was picked up many times. The chain carries TRBV6-5 and TRBJ1-2; D unclear. Germline loops: CDR1 MNHEY, CDR2 SVGAGI. V shed 0 bases and J shed 5 bases, with 7 bases lying between them. The CDR3 runs 13 residues. CDR3 region: CASSYSRGYGYTF. The CDR3 DNA is TGTGCCAGCAGTTACTCGAGAGGGTATGGCTACACCTTC.

This clonotype was recorded a few times. The CDR3 nucleotides read TGTGCCAGCAGCCGAACTAGCGGGGGGGGAGATACGCAGTATTTT. As protein: CASSRTSGGGDTQYF. The rearrangement links TRBV3-1 to TRBJ2-3; TRBD2 matches at 13 bases. V lost 4 bases to trimming and J lost 5 bases; unmatched junction nucleotides: 3. In germline, CDR1 is LGHDT, CDR2 YNNKEL (reference sequence). The CDR3 loop spans 15 amino acids.

This clonotype was seen just once. This chain joins TRBV2 and TRBJ1-1; D is ambiguous. V was pared by 1 base and J by 0 bases, with 12 bases between. The CDR3 is 16 residues long. Per the germline V gene, CDR1 is SNHLY and CDR2 is FYNNEI. CDR3 residues: CASSEVRGAVNTEAFF. CDR3 coding DNA: TGTGCCAGCAGTGAAGTCCGGGGTGCGGTGAACACTGAAGCTTTCTTT.

There are a few counts of this clonotype. The chain recombines TRBV12-3 or TRBV12-4 with TRBJ1-2, with D maybe TRBD1 (5 bases). This CDR3 contains 13 residues. The germline V and J ends were trimmed by 2 bases and 8 bases, with 12 bases remaining between them. CDR3 nucleotide sequence: TGTGCCAGCAGTTTACAGGGTTTGGGGGGCTACACCTTC. Its protein is CASSLQGLGGYTF.

This clonotype was counted ten times or more. The junction departs from the called germline gene at one end, perhaps through a read error. The chain links TRBV20-1 to TRBJ2-1, with 9 bases aligning to TRBD2. The CDR3 is 11 residues long. In germline, CDR1 is DFQATT, CDR2 SNEGSKA (reference sequence). CDR3 coding DNA: TGCAGTGCTAGAGTCCTAGCGGGGAATCCCTTC. Translated, it gives CSARVLAGNPF.

The V and J genes are TRBV11-2 and TRBJ1-1; D call uncertain. The V gene's germline CDR1 is SGHAT and CDR2 FQNNGV. There are 13 residues in the CDR3. The ends were cut back, 4 bases at V and 8 bases at J, with 14 bases in the middle. CDR3 sequence (DNA): TGTGCCAGCAGCTCGTTTCGACACCTAGAAGCTTTCTTT. It codes for CASSSFRHLEAFF.

This clonotype has a handful of counts. V is TRBV4-3 and J is TRBJ1-2; TRBD1 is a possible D gene (6 bases). The CDR3 is 16 residues long. V was shortened by 0 bases and J by 4 bases, with 15 bases between the two germline ends. Germline V lookup: CDR1 LGHNA, CDR2 YSLEER. This CDR3 reads CASSQDVFGGGYGYTF. CDR3 sequence (DNA): TGCGCCAGCAGCCAAGATGTTTTCGGGGGCGGCTATGGCTACACCTTC.

V is TRBV7-9 and J is TRBJ2-7, with D unclear. Trimming took 2 bases from V and 2 from J, leaving 7 bases between them. The length of the CDR3 is 13 residues. CDR1 and CDR2 (germline): SEHNR, FQNEAQ (reference sequence). CDR3 bases: TGTGCCAGCAGCTTAAGGCGGCCCTACGAGCAGTACTTC. This encodes CASSLRRPYEQYF.

This clonotype was found a few times. The V and J genes are TRBV9 and TRBJ1-1; D might be TRBD1 (6 bases). V was pared by 3 bases and J by 7 bases, with 19 bases between. The CDR3 extends over 15 amino acids. CDR1 and CDR2 from the germline V gene are SGDLS and YYNGEE. CDR3 coding DNA: TGTGCCAGCAGCGCAAGATCGGACAGCTTGGATGAAGCTTTCTTT. This encodes CASSARSDSLDEAFF.

For this clonotype: One end of the junction does not line up with germline, which may come from a read error. The chain combines TRBV2 with TRBJ2-7; D is ambiguous. There are 12 residues in the CDR3. CDR1 and CDR2 (germline): SNHLY, FYNNEI. CDR3 sequence (DNA): TGTGCCAGCCGTGAGCAATTCGGCGAGCAGTACTTC. This gives the protein CASREQFGEQYF.

The gene calls are TRBV11-2 and TRBJ2-7; 11 bases are a match to TRBD2. V shed 4 bases, J shed 4 bases, and the junction held 9 bases outside the gene matches. CDR1 is SGHAT and CDR2 is FQNNGV in the germline V gene. CDR3 length: 16 amino acids. The CDR3 sequence: CASSSRLAGLRYEQYF. The CDR3 region has the DNA TGTGCCAGCAGCTCCAGACTAGCGGGGTTGAGATACGAGCAGTACTTC.

The rearrangement uses TRBV7-3 and TRBJ2-3; 14 bases line up with TRBD2. From germline, CDR1 is SGHTA and CDR2 FQGTGA. V lost 5 bases and J lost 6; bases outside the gene matches: 4. This CDR3 is built from 15 residues. The CDR3 region has the DNA TGTGCCAGCAGCCTGGGACTAGCGGGGGTGGATACGCAGTATTTT. Its protein product is CASSLGLAGVDTQYF.

The V gene is TRBV3-1, the J gene TRBJ2-5, with 10 bases matching TRBD2. The CDR3 length is 15 residues. In germline, CDR1 is LGHDT, CDR2 YNNKEL (reference sequence). V shed 5 bases and J 2 bases; nucleotides not matched to a gene: 5. The CDR3 protein is CASSISGGPQETQYF. As DNA, the CDR3 is TGTGCCAGCAGCATTAGCGGGGGGCCTCAAGAGACCCAGTACTTC.

The chain has TRBV27 and TRBJ1-6; the D is unclear. Trimming left V 6 bases short and J 7 bases short, with 16 bases between. Germline V lookup: CDR1 MNHEY, CDR2 SMNVEV (reference sequence). The length of the CDR3 is 15 residues. CDR3 DNA sequence: TGTGCCAGCAGAGCATCCACCGGCATAAATTCACCCCTCCACTTT. It yields the protein CASRASTGINSPLHF.

This clonotype was seen repeatedly, ten times or more. This sequence joins TRBV6-6 and TRBJ1-2; TRBD1 matches at 8 bases. CDR3 length: 14 amino acids. CDR1 and CDR2 from the germline V gene are MNHNY and SVGAGI (reference sequence). After removal of 6 bases from V and 4 bases from J, the junction contained 7 bases not matched to a gene. The CDR3: CASRPGGIGYGYTF. CDR3 nucleotides: TGTGCCAGCAGACCAGGGGGCATCGGCTATGGCTACACCTTC.

This sequence joins TRBV29-1 and TRBJ2-3; 8 bases are shared with TRBD2. V was pared by 0 bases and J by 2 bases, with 10 bases of the junction left unmatched. There are 17 residues in the CDR3. CDR1 SQVTM and CDR2 ANQGSEA come from the germline V gene. This chain's CDR3 is CSVEDVRAGEYTDTQYF. The CDR3 region has the DNA TGCAGCGTTGAAGATGTGCGAGCGGGGGAATACACAGATACGCAGTATTTT.

The chain couples TRBV3-1 to TRBJ1-2; TRBD1 matches at 9 bases. CDR1 and CDR2 from the germline V gene are LGHDT and YNNKEL (reference sequence). V gave up 3 bases and J gave up 10 bases; unmatched junction bases: 9. The CDR3 has 14 residues. In DNA, the CDR3 is TGTGCCAGCAGCCATTGGACAGGGGAGATCCCCTACACCTTC. Its translation is CASSHWTGEIPYTF.

The chain links TRBV4-2 to TRBJ2-5; 9 bases fit TRBD2. This CDR3 contains 14 residues. V gave up 5 bases and J gave up 4 bases; unmatched junction bases: 5. CDR1 and CDR2 (germline): LGHNA, YNFKEQ. The CDR3 spells CASSGFSGGETQYF. In DNA form, the CDR3 reads TGTGCCAGCAGCGGATTTAGCGGGGGAGAGACCCAGTACTTC.

This clonotype was seen a handful of times. The chain has TRBV7-2 and TRBJ2-5; D is uncertain. CDR3 size: 12 residues. Trimming removed 3 bases at V and 5 bases at J, with 7 bases between. The V gene's germline CDR1 is SGHTA and CDR2 FQGNSA. The CDR3 is CASSFPFETQYF. In nucleotides, the CDR3 is TGTGCCAGCAGCTTCCCTTTTGAGACCCAGTACTTC.

This clonotype was counted many times. In DNA, the CDR3 is TGTGCCAGCAGCACCTCCGGCTCGGCAGCCGGAAATTCACCCCTCCACTTT. It specifies CASSTSGSAAGNSPLHF. This chain joins TRBV5-5 and TRBJ1-6; D gene unclear. Trimming pared 4 bases from V and 7 bases from J, leaving 21 bases between. The V gene's germline CDR1 is SGHKS and CDR2 YYEKEE (reference sequence). This CDR3 is 17 amino acids long.

This clonotype was seen ten or more times. The chain joins TRBV10-2 to TRBJ2-1, with D possibly TRBD1 on 7 matching bases. V was shortened by 0 bases and J by 1 base, with 19 bases between the two germline ends. Germline V lookup: CDR1 WSHSY, CDR2 SAAADI. The CDR3 covers 19 residues. CDR3 loop: CASSESLGQGGVSYNEQFF. The CDR3 DNA reads as TGCGCCAGCAGTGAGTCTCTGGGCCAGGGGGGAGTGTCCTACAATGAGCAGTTCTTC.